This T cell receptor (beta chain) was recorded in a study of T cells in Graves' hyperthyroidism and ophthalmopathy. Across the whole study: Peripheral blood was taken when the disease was first diagnosed, before any treatment began.

This clonotype was counted ten times or more. Its antigen is undetermined. Amplification yielded TCR beta CDR3 regions, with RNA transcripts as the source. Carried out on the TCR CDR3, a first-round RT-PCR used the HTBI primer set. A single record per CDR3 protein comes from TCRdb applying MiXCR to the multiplex PCR reads. Among about 640,000 distinct CDR3 sequences listed, less than 25% were seen once. Study findings and constraints: In the blood, most expanded thyroid clonotypes above 0.001 appeared as well. A model built on 13 V-J features separated ophthalmopathy from stable hyperthyroidism. Ophthalmopathy onset followed model prediction by a median about six months.

This TCR was recovered from a man aged 25 to 40 with Graves' ophthalmopathy. Sequenced sample: blood.

This CDR3 is CASSGAGNQPQHF. CDR3 DNA: TGTGCCAGCTCGGGGGCCGGCAATCAGCCCCAGCATTTT. V usage is TRBV12-3 or TRBV12-4 and J usage is TRBJ1-5; a possible D gene is TRBD1 (6 bases). V lost 8 bases, J lost 2 bases, and 10 bases lay in between. CDR3 length: 13 residues.